The 5 T cell receptor beta chains below all came from one sample that was sequenced in a study of PD-1 blockade in classical Hodgkin lymphoma. Every patient had relapsed following autologous stem cell transplantation, and cohorts differed in brentuximab vedotin exposure. Clones were sequenced by immunoSEQ multiplex PCR, and TCRdb holds only the in-frame ones, with some missing. The repertoire holds 50,000 to 85,000 clones, with 60% to 80% as singletons. The sequences come from peripheral blood mononuclear cells (PBMCs), collected before the second cycle of nivolumab. These receptors were collected from a human donor with classical Hodgkin lymphoma.

This chain joins TRBV19 and TRBJ2-7; perhaps D is TRBD1 or TRBD2 (5 bases each). The germline V and J ends were trimmed by 0 bases and 7 bases, with 16 bases remaining between them. The CDR3 totals 15 residues. Germline V gives CDR1 LNHDA, CDR2 SQIVND (reference sequence). For the CDR3, the DNA is TGTGCCAGTAGTATAGAAGAGGGGACGTCGGGAGAGCAGTACTTC. Amino acids: CASSIEEGTSGEQYF. Supplemented by reference TRBV19 and TRBJ2-7, the full variable domain reads DGGITQSPKYLFRKEGQNVTLSCEQNLNHDAMYWYRQDPGQGLRLIYYSQIVNDFQKGDIAEGYSVSREKKESFPLTVTSAQKNPTAFYLCASSIEEGTSGEQYFGPGTRLTVT.

The CDR3 spells CASSLAGNSNSPLHF. The CDR3 DNA follows: TGTGCCAGCAGCTTAGCAGGGAACTCTAATTCACCCCTCCACTTT. The V and J genes are TRBV7-9 and TRBJ1-6; D ambiguous. The CDR3 has 15 residues. Germline V gives CDR1 SEHNR, CDR2 FQNEAQ (reference sequence). Trimming shortened V by 0 bases and J by 6 bases, and 9 bases separated the two germline ends.

V and J are TRBV29-1 and TRBJ2-7; TRBD2 matches at 8 bases. This CDR3 spans 11 amino acids. V shed 8 bases, J shed 7 bases, and the junction held 7 bases outside the gene matches. Germline V gives CDR1 SQVTM, CDR2 ANQGSEA. The CDR3 region is CSIWTGGEQYF. In DNA, the CDR3 is TGCAGCATCTGGACGGGGGGGGAGCAGTACTTC.

This chain joins TRBV19 and TRBJ2-2; possibly TRBD1 for D (6 bases). Germline V gives CDR1 LNHDA, CDR2 SQIVND (reference sequence). The CDR3 length is 15 residues. V was cut by 9 bases and J by 5 bases, with 19 bases left in between. Here the CDR3 reads CASTLGQPGTGELFF. CDR3 DNA sequence: TGTGCCAGCACCTTAGGACAGCCCGGAACCGGGGAGCTGTTTTTT.

The genes are TRBV6-5 and TRBJ1-1; D unresolved. The CDR3 is 12 amino acids. The V end was cut by 6 bases, the J end by 3 bases, with 8 bases between. In germline, CDR1 is MNHEY, CDR2 SVGAGI. This chain's CDR3 is CASRSPDTEAFF. The CDR3 region has the DNA TGTGCCAGCAGAAGTCCCGACACTGAAGCTTTCTTT.